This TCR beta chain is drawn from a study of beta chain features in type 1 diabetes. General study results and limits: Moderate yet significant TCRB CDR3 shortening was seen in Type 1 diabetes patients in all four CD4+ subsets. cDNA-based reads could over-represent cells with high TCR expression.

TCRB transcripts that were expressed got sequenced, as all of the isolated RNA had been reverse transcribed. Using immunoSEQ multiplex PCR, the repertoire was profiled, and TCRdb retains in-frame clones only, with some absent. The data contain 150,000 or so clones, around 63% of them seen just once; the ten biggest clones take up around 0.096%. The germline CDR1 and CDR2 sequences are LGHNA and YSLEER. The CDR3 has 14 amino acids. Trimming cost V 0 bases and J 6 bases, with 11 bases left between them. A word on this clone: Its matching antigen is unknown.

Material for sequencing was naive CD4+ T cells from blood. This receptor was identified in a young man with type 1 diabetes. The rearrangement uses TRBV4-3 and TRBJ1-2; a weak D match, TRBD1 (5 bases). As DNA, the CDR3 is TGCGCCAGCAGCCAAGATACAGGCGTCGATGGCTACACCTTC. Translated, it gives CASSQDTGVDGYTF.